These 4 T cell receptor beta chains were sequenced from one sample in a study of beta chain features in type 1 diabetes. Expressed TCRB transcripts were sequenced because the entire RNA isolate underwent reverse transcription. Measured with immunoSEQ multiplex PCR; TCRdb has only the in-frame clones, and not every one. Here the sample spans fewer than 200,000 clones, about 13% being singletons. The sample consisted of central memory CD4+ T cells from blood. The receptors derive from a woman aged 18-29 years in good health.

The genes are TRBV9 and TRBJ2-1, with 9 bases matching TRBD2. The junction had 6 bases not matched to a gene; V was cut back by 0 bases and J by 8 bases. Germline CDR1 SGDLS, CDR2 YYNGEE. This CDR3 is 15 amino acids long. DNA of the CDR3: TGTGCCAGCAGCGTAGTTGGGACTAGCAGCCATGAGCAGTTCTTC. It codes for CASSVVGTSSHEQFF.

The CDR3 coding sequence is TGTGCCAGCACCGCCACAGGGGGTAAGACCCAGTACTTC. It codes for CASTATGGKTQYF. This chain connects TRBV2 to TRBJ2-5; 8 nucleotides line up with TRBD1. V lost 7 bases and J lost 6; bases outside the gene matches: 7. The germline V gene encodes CDR1 SNHLY and CDR2 FYNNEI. The CDR3 is made up of 13 amino acids.

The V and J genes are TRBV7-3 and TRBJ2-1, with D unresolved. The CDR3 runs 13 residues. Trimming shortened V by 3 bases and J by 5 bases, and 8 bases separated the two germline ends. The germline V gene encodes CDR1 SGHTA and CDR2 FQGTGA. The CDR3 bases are TGTGCCAGCAGCTTTTCCGGTGACAATGAGCAGTTCTTC. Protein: CASSFSGDNEQFF.

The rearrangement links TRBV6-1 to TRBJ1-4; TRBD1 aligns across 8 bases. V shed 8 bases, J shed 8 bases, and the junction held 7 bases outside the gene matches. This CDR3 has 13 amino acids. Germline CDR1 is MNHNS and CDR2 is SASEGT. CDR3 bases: TGTGCCAGCCGGGACAGGTTAGGGGAAAAACTGTTTTTT. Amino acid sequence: CASRDRLGEKLFF.